This T cell receptor beta chain originates from a study of blood T cell repertoires in COVID-19. About the research overall: The United States, Italy and Spain provided the acute and convalescent COVID-19 samples. From T cells, B-cell-depleted T cells, or PBMCs came the material, which was cDNA or gDNA.

As originally analysed: Amplification with reference gene primers provided the estimates of nucleated cell counts. Method: immunoSEQ multiplex PCR; TCRdb's copy keeps in-frame clones and lacks some. V, J and clone size reflect that table, while D and trimming were determined from the DNA. The table has around 100,000 clones, 75% to 90% seen once; the top ten hold approximately 30%. The length of the CDR3 is 11 residues. Trimming shortened V by 6 bases and J by 4 bases, and 7 bases separated the two germline ends. CDR1 is MNHEY and CDR2 is SVGAGI in the germline V gene. In its sample, this clone was seen a few times.

The sample was peripheral blood. The V gene is TRBV6-5, the J gene TRBJ2-7; the D gene is possibly TRBD1 (6 bases). The origin of this receptor is a woman older than 75 with acute or convalescent COVID-19. The CDR3 DNA is TGTGCCAGCAGCAGGGGTTACGAGCAGTACTTC. This translates into CASSRGYEQYF.